The present TCR beta chain was sequenced within a study of blood T cell repertoires in COVID-19 (dated by TCRdb to 2020 to 2021). As for the study more broadly: The collaborator samples originated in the United States, Italy and Spain and spanned the acute and convalescent phases of COVID-19. The material from the prospective study consisted of cDNA or gDNA derived from T cells, B-cell-depleted T cells, or PBMCs. The repertoires were made available in a free public database intended to serve as a resource for research on the immune response to SARS-CoV-2. Where available, HLA class I and class II types were obtained from metadata supplied by the sample provider rather than from assay-based typing. The dataset comprised deeply sampled blood TCRbeta repertoires from subjects exposed to, actively infected with, or recovered from COVID-19. The samples were drawn from two sources: the first 160 participants of the ongoing ImmuneRACE study, and 1,254 subjects contributed by 6 global collaborators. Nearly every sample came with metadata listing a de-identified subject ID, COVID-19 status, age in years and sex.

Looking up the germline V gene yields CDR1 SGHRS and CDR2 YFSETQ. The CDR3 has 21 amino acids, counting the end cysteine and phenylalanine. The sequence is cut down to CDR3 DNA, 63 bases in frame from base 1. V is shortened by 2 bases, J by 0 bases, and the region joining them spans 24 bases. TCRbeta CDR3 regions were amplified from genomic DNA using the immunoSEQ Assay, a bias-controlled multiplex PCR. For the original study's pipeline: Nucleated cell counts per sample were estimated from amplification of reference gene primers within the assay. Sequence reads were collapsed and filtered to measure the absolute abundance of every unique TCRbeta CDR3 rearrangement. Productive Simpson clonality was computed per sample as the square root of Simpson's diversity index over productive rearrangements. Not all clones reach the TCRdb copy of this immuneACCESS table, which keeps in-frame sequences only. Checked studies attribute under half of the gap to unresolved V genes and leave the rest unexplained. The DNA gave D and trimming, while V, J and clone size come from that table. The sample includes tens of thousands of clones, with more than 75% observed a single time. Of the sample, roughly 20% falls within the top ten clones.

Beyond this particular receptor, the publication reports: The amount of clinical and demographic metadata varied by source and participant and was provided uncurated.

As for this clone: Its antigen is still unknown. No quality values exist for individual bases; no much larger clone is one base distant.

The collaborating institutions used their own protocols to collect whole blood in K2EDTA tubes. For TCRbeta analysis, collaborators shipped samples in one of three forms: frozen whole blood, isolated PBMCs, or DNA extracted from either of those sample types. The sequencing sample was made of peripheral blood. The receptor's source is a human donor in a cohort sampled during active COVID-19. Recombination linked TRBV5-1 to TRBJ2-6, and possibly TRBD2, on 6 matching bases. The CDR3 reads CASSLVPRRELTLSGANVLTF. The nucleotides are TGCGCCAGCAGCTTAGTCCCAAGGAGGGAGCTGACCCTCTCTGGGGCCAACGTCCTGACTTTC.